A single count supports the clone carrying this T cell receptor (beta chain). The antigen is undetermined. This specimen comes from a study of shared clonotypes between healthy human individuals. Broader study findings: Donor scarcity curtailed the genetic and exposure-history diversity represented herein.

For each subset, genomic DNA was distributed in equal portions over several immunoSEQ plates. TCRdb's table, derived via immunoSEQ multiplex PCR, lists solely in-frame clones and lacks some. This sample has some 2,500,000 clones, with 85% to 95% found just once. Memory CD4+ cells were the fraction left after CD45RA+ naive selection. The junction had 13 bases not matched to a gene; V was cut back by 4 bases and J by 5 bases. The length of the CDR3 is 18 residues. From germline, CDR1 is SEHNR and CDR2 FQNEAQ (reference sequence). Sequenced input: naive CD4+ T cells from PBMCs. Subset denoted: CD45RA+ positively selected. This clonotype was obtained from a young man in good health. Some clones in this sample may be carry-over from other donors' samples. The rearrangement joins TRBV7-9 to TRBJ2-2; TRBD2 agrees at 10 bases. The CDR3, as DNA: TGTGCCAGCAGCTCCGGGGGGGTAGCGGGAGGAAGGACCGGGGAGCTGTTTTTT. It specifies CASSSGGVAGGRTGELFF.